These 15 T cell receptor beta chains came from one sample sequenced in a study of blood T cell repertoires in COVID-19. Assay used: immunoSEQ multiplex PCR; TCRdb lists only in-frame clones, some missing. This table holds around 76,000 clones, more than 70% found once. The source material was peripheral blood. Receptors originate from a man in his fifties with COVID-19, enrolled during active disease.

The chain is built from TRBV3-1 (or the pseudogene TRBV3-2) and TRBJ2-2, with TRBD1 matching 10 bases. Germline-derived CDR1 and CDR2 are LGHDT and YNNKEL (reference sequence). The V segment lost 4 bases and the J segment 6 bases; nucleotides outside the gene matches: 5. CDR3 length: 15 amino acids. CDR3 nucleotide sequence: TGTGCCAGCAGCCCCGGGACAGGGGAGGCCGGGGAGCTGTTTTTT. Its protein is CASSPGTGEAGELFF.

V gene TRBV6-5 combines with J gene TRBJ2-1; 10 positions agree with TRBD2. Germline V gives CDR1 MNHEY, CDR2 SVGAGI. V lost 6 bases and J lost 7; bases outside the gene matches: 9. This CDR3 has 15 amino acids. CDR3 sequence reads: CASSVLWTSGNEQFF. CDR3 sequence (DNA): TGTGCCAGCAGCGTACTCTGGACTAGCGGTAATGAGCAGTTCTTC.

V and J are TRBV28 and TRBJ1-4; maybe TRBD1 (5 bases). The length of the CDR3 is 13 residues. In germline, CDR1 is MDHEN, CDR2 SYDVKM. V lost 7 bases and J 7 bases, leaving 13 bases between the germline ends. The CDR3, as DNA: TGTGCCAGCAACTCCAGGGCTAGTGAAAAACTGTTTTTT. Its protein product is CASNSRASEKLFF.

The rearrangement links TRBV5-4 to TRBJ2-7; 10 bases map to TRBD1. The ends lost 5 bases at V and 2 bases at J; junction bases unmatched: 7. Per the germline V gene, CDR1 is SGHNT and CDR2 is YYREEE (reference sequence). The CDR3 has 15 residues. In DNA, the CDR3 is TGTGCCAGCAGTATCGCGGGACAGGGGACCTACGAGCAGTACTTC. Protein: CASSIAGQGTYEQYF.

In DNA form, the CDR3 reads TGTGCCAGCTCACCACAGGGCAGGGAGGCCGTCGATGAGCAGTTCTTC. Protein: CASSPQGREAVDEQFF. The chain uses TRBV18 and TRBJ2-1, with D tentatively TRBD2 (6 bases). The V and J ends lost 1 base and 8 bases respectively, with 18 bases between them. This CDR3 region has 16 residues. Germline CDR1 and CDR2: KGHSH and LQKENI.

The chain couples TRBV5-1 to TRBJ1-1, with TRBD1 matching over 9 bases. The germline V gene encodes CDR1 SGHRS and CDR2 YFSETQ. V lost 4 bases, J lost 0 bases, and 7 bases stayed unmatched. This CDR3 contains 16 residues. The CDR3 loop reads CASSTGTGKMNTEAFF. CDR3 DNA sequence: TGCGCCAGCAGCACCGGGACAGGGAAGATGAACACTGAAGCTTTCTTT. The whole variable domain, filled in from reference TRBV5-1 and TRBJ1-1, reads KAGVTQTPRYLIKTRGQQVTLSCSPISGHRSVSWYQQTPGQGLQFLFEYFSETQRNKGNFPGRFSGRQFSNSRSEMNVSTLELGDSALYLCASSTGTGKMNTEAFFGQGTRLTVV.

CDR3 sequence (DNA): TGTGCCAGCTCACCTCAAGATACTAATGAGCAGTTCTTC. This encodes CASSPQDTNEQFF. The rearrangement links TRBV18 to TRBJ2-1, with unresolved D. The germline V gene has CDR1 KGHSH and CDR2 LQKENI. This CDR3 spans 13 amino acids. Deletions cut 3 bases from V and 7 bases from J, with 10 bases between.

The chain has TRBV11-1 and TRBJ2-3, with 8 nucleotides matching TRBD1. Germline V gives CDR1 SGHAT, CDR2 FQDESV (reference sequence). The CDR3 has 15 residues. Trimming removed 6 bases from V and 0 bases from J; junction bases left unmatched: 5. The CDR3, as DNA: TGTGCCAGCAGGGGCCCAGGGGGCAGCACAGATACGCAGTATTTT. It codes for CASRGPGGSTDTQYF.

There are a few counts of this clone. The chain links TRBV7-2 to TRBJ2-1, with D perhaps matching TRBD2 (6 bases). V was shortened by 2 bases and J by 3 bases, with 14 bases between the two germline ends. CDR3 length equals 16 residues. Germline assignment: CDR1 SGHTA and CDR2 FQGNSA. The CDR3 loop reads CASSLLPAGLYNEQFF. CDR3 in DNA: TGTGCCAGCAGCTTACTCCCAGCGGGCCTCTACAATGAGCAGTTCTTC.

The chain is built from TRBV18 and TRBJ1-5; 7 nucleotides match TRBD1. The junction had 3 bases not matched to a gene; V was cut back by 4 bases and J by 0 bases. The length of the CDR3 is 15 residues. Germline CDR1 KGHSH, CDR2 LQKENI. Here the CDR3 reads CASSLGQVSNQPQHF. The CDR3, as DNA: TGTGCCAGCTCACTCGGACAGGTTAGCAATCAGCCCCAGCATTTT.

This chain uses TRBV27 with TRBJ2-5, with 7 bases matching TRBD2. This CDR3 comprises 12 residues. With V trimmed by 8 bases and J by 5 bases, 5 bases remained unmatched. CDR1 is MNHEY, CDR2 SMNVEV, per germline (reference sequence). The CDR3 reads CASGRVGETQYF. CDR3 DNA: TGTGCCAGCGGGAGGGTGGGGGAGACCCAGTACTTC.

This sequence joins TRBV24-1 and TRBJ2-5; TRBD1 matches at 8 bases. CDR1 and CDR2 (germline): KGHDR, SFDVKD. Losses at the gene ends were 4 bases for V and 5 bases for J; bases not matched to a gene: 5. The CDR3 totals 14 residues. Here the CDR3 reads CATSEPGGRETQYF. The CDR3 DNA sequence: TGTGCCACCAGTGAGCCAGGGGGCCGGGAGACCCAGTACTTC.

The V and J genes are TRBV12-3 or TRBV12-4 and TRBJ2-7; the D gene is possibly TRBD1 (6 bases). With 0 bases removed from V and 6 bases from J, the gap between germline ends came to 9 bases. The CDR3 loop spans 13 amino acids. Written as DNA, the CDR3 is TGTGCCAGCAGTTTAGCGAGGACAGTCGAGCAGTACTTC. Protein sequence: CASSLARTVEQYF.

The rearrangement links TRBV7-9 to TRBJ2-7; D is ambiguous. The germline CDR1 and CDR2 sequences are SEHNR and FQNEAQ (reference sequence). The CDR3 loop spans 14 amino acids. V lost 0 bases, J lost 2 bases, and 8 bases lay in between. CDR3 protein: CASSLAAETYEQYF. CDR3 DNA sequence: TGTGCCAGCAGCTTAGCGGCAGAAACCTACGAGCAGTACTTC.

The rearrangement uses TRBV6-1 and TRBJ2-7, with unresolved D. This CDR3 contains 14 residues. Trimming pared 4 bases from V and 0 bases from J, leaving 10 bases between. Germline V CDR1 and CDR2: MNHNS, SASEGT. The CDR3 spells CASSALSDSYEQYF. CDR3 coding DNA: TGTGCCAGCAGTGCACTAAGCGACTCCTACGAGCAGTACTTC.